This TCR beta chain emerged from a study of T cells in Graves' hyperthyroidism and ophthalmopathy. Template material for amplifying TCR beta CDR3 regions consisted of RNA transcripts. When the TCR CDR3 underwent first-round RT-PCR, the HTBI primer set was used. One entry per CDR3 protein results from TCRdb running MiXCR on the multiplex PCR reads. The sample contains some 400,000 distinct CDR3 sequences, less than 15% of which appear only once. The germline V gene encodes CDR1 SEHNR and CDR2 FQNEAQ (reference sequence). The germline V and J ends were trimmed by 1 base and 2 bases, with 11 bases remaining between them. The CDR3 loop spans 15 amino acids. Any patient presenting with uncontrolled infection, other autoimmune disease, pregnancy or lactation was left out.

This sequence was found in a man under 40 with Graves' hyperthyroidism that later progressed to Graves' ophthalmopathy. The chain links TRBV7-9 to TRBJ1-1, with D unclear. The source material was blood. CDR3 amino acids: CASSLDQVLNTEAFF. The CDR3 DNA is TGTGCCAGCAGCTTAGATCAGGTTCTTAACACTGAAGCTTTCTTT.